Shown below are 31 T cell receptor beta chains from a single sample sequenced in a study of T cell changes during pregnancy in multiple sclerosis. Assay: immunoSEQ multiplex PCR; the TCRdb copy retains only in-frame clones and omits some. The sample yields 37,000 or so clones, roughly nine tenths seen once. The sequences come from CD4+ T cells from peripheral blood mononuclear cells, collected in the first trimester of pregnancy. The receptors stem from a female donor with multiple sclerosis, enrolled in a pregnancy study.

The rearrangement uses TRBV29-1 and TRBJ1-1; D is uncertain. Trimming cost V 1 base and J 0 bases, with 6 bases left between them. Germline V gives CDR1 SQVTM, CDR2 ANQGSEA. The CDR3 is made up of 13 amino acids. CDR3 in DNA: TGCAGCGTTGAAGTTTCCATGAACACTGAAGCTTTCTTT. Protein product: CSVEVSMNTEAFF.

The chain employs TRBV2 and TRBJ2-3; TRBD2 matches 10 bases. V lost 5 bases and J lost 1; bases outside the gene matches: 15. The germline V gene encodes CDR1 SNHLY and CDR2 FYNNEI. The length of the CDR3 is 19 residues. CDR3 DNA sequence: TGTGCCAGCAGTAAGACTAGCGGGCAATGGATGATTGGCACAGATACGCAGTATTTT. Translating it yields CASSKTSGQWMIGTDTQYF.

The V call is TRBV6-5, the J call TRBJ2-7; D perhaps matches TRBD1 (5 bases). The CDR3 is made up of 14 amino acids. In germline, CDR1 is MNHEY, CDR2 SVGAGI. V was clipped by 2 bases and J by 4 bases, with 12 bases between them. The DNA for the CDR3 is TGTGCCAGCAGTTACGGCAGGGTAGATTACGAGCAGTACTTC. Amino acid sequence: CASSYGRVDYEQYF.

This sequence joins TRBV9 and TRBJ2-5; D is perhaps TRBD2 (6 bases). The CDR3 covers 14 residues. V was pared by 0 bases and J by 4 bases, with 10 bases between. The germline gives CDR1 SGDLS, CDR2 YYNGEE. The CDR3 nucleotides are TGTGCCAGCAGCGTAGACAGGAGGGGAGAGACCCAGTACTTC. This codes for CASSVDRRGETQYF.

CDR3 region: CASRLAGISYEQYF. CDR3 nucleotide sequence: TGTGCCAGCAGGCTAGCGGGCATCTCCTACGAGCAGTACTTC. This chain connects TRBV6-5 to TRBJ2-7; TRBD2 matches 8 bases. The CDR3 is 14 amino acids. Unmatched junction bases numbered 4, after V lost 6 bases and J lost 0 bases. Germline loops: CDR1 MNHEY, CDR2 SVGAGI.

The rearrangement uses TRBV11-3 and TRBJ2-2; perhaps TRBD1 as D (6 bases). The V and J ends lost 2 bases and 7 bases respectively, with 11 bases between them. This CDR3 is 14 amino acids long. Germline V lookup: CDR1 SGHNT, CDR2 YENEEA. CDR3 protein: CASSLNQGSGELFF. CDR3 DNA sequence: TGTGCCAGCAGCTTAAATCAGGGGAGCGGGGAGCTGTTTTTT.

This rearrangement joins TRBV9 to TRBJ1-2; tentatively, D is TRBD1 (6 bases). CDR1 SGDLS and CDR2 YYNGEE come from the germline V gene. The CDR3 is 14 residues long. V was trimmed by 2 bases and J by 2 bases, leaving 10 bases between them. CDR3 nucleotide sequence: TGTGCCAGCAGCGTGGGAACAGGGAACTATGGCTACACCTTC. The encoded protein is CASSVGTGNYGYTF. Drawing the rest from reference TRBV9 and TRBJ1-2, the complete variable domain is DSGVTQTPKHLITATGQRVTLRCSPRSGDLSVYWYQQSLDQGLQFLIQYYNGEERAKGNILERFSAQQFPDLHSELNLSSLELGDSALYFCASSVGTGNYGYTFGSGTRLTVV.

This CDR3 reads CAWGGGTGVEKLFF. The CDR3, as DNA: TGTGCCTGGGGGGGCGGGACAGGGGTCGAAAAACTGTTTTTT. The chain combines TRBV30 with TRBJ1-4; TRBD1 matches at 10 bases. The CDR3 sequence is 14 residues long. Germline assignment: CDR1 GTSNPN and CDR2 SVGIG (reference sequence). The trim removed 5 bases at V and 8 bases at J, leaving 8 bases unmatched.

The CDR3 sequence is CASVSGQGMGEQYF. CDR3 nucleotide sequence: TGTGCCAGCGTATCGGGACAGGGGATGGGGGAGCAGTACTTC. The rearrangement joins TRBV2 to TRBJ2-7; TRBD1 aligns across 10 bases. Trimming cost V 8 bases and J 7 bases; bases outside gene matches: 11. This CDR3 is 14 amino acids long. Germline CDR1 reads SNHLY; CDR2 reads FYNNEI.

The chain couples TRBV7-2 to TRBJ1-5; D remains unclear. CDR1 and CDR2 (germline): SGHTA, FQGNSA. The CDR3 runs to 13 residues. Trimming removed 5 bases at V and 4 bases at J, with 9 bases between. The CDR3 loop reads CASSTRSNQPQHF. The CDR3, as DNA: TGTGCCAGCAGCACGAGGTCGAATCAGCCCCAGCATTTT.

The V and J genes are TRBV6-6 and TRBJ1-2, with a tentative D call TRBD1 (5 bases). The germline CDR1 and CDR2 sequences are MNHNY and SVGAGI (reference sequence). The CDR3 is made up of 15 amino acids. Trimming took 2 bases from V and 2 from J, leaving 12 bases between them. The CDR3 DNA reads TGTGCCAGCAGTTACCCCAACCGGGGGAACTATGGCTACACCTTC. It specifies CASSYPNRGNYGYTF.

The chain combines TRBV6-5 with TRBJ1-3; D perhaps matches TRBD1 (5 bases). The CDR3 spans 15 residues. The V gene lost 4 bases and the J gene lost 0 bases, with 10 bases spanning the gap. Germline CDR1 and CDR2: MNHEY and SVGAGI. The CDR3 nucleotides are TGTGCCAGCAGTTTCGACAGCAACTCTGGAAACACCATATATTTT. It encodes CASSFDSNSGNTIYF.

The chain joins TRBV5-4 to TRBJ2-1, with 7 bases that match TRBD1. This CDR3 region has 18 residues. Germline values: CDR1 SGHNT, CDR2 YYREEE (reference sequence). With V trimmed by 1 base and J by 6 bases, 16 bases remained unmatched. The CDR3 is CASSLPYLGDRVGNEQFF. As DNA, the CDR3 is TGTGCCAGCAGCTTGCCCTACTTAGGTGACAGGGTAGGCAATGAGCAGTTCTTC.

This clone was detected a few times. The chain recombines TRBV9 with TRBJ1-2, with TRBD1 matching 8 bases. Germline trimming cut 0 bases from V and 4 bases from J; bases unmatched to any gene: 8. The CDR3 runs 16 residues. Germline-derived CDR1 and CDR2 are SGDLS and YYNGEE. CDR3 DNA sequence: TGTGCCAGCAGCGTAGGGGCAGGGGGCCGGGGCTATGGCTACACCTTC. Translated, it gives CASSVGAGGRGYGYTF.

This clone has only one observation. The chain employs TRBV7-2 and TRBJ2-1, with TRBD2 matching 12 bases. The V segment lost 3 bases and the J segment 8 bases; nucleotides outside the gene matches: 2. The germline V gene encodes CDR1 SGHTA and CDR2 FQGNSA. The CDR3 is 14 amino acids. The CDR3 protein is CASSLTSGGDEQFF. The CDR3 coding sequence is TGTGCCAGCAGCTTGACTAGCGGGGGCGATGAGCAGTTCTTC.

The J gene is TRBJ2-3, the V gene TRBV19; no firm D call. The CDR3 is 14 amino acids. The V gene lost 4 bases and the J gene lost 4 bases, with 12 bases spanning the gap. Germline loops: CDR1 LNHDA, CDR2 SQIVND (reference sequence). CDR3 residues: CASSSGEAPDTQYF. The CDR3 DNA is TGTGCCAGTAGTAGCGGAGAGGCCCCAGATACGCAGTATTTT.

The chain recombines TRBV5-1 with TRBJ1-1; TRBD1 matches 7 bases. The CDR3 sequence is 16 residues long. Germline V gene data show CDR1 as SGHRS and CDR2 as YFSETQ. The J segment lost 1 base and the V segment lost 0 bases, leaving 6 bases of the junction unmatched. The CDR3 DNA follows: TGCGCCAGCAGCTTGGAGGCAGGGGGTAGGAACACTGAAGCTTTCTTT. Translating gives CASSLEAGGRNTEAFF. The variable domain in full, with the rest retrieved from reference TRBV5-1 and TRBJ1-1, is KAGVTQTPRYLIKTRGQQVTLSCSPISGHRSVSWYQQTPGQGLQFLFEYFSETQRNKGNFPGRFSGRQFSNSRSEMNVSTLELGDSALYLCASSLEAGGRNTEAFFGQGTRLTVV.

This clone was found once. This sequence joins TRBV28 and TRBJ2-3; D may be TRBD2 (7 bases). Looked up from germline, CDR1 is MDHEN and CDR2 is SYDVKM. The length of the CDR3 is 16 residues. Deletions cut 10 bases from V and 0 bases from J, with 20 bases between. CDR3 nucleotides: TGTGCCATCCCCGGGGGGAGGGGGACCAGCACAGATACGCAGTATTTT. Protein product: CAIPGGRGTSTDTQYF.

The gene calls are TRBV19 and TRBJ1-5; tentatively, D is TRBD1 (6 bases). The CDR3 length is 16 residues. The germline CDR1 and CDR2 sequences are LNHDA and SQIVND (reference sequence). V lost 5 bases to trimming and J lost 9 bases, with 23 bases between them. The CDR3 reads CASSWGTGQAMGPQHF. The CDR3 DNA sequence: TGTGCCAGTAGTTGGGGTACAGGGCAGGCCATGGGGCCCCAGCATTTT.

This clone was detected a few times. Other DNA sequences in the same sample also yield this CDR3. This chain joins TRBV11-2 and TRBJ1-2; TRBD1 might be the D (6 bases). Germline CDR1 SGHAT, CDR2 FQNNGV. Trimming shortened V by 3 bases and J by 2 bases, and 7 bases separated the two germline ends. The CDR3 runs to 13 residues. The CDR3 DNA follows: TGTGCCAGCAGCTTGGGGACAAACTATGGCTACACCTTC. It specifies CASSLGTNYGYTF.

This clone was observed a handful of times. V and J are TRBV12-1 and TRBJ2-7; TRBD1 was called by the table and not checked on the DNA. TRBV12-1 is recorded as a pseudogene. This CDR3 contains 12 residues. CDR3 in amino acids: CASSSRTWQQYF. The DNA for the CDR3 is TGTGCCAGCAGCTCTCGAACGTGGCAGCAGTACTTC.

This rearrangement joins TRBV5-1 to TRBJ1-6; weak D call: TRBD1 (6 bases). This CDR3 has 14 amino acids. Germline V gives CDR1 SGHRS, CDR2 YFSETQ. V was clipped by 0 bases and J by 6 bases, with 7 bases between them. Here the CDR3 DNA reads TGCGCCAGCAGCTTGGGGACAGCTAATTCACCCCTCCACTTT. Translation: CASSLGTANSPLHF.

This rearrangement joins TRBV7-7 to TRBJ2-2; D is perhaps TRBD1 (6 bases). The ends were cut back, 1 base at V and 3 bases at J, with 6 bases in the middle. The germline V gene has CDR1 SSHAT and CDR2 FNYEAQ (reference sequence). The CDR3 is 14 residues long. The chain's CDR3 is CASSLGQDTGELFF. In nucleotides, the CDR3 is TGTGCCAGCAGCTTAGGACAGGACACCGGGGAGCTGTTTTTT.

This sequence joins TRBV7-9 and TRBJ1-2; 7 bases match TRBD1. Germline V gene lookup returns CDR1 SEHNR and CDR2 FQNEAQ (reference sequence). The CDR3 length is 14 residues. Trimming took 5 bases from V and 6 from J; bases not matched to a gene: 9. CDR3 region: CASSAGTVANGYTF. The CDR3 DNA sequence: TGTGCCAGCAGCGCGGGGACAGTTGCTAATGGCTACACCTTC.

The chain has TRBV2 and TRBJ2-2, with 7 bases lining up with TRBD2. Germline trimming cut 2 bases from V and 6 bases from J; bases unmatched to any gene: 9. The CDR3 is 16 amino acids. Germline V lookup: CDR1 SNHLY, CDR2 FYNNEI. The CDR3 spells CASSETTSRSAGELFF. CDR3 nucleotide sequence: TGTGCCAGCAGTGAAACGACTAGCCGATCGGCCGGGGAGCTGTTTTTT.

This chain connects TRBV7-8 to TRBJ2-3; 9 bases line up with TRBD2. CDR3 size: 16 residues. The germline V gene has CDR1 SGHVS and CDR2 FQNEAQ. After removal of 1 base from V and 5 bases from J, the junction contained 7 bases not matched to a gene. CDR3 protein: CASSLVSRGGLDTQYF. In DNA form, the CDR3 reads TGTGCCAGCAGCTTAGTTTCGCGGGGGGGCCTAGATACGCAGTATTTT.

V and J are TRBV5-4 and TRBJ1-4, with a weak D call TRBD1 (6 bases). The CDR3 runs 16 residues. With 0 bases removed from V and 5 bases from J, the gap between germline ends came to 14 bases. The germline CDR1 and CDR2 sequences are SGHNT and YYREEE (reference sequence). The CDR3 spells CASSLAPDRQNEKLFF. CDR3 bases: TGTGCCAGCAGCTTGGCACCCGACAGGCAAAATGAAAAACTGTTTTTT.

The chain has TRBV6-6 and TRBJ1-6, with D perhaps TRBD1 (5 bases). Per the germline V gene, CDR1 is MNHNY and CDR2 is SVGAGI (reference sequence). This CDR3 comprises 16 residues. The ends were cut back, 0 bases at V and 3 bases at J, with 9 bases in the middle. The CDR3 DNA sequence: TGTGCCAGCAGTTACTCGACAGTCCTCTATAATTCACCCCTCCACTTT. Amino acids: CASSYSTVLYNSPLHF.

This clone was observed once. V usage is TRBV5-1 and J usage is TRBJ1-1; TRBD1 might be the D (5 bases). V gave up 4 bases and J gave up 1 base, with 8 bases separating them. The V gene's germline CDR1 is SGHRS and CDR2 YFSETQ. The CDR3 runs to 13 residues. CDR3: CASSPGQNTEAFF. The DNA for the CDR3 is TGCGCCAGCAGCCCCGGACAGAACACTGAAGCTTTCTTT.

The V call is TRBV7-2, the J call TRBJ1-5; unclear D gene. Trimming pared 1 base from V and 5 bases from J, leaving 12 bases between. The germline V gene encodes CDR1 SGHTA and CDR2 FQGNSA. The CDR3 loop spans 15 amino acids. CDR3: CASSLVLQAYQPQHF. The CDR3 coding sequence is TGTGCCAGCAGCTTAGTACTTCAGGCATATCAGCCCCAGCATTTT.

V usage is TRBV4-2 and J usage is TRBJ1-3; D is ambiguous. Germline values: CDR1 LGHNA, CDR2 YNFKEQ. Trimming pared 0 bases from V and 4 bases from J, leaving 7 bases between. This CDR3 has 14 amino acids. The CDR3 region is CASSQEAGGNTIYF. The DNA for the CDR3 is TGTGCCAGCAGCCAAGAGGCAGGAGGAAACACCATATATTTT.